This TCR beta chain was sequenced during a study of blood T cell repertoires in COVID-19. TCRdb keeps only in-frame clones here, not all; method: immunoSEQ multiplex PCR. The table lists roughly 100,000 clones, around nine tenths of them singletons, with 5% to 6.5% in the top ten. The TCR originated in a human donor in a cohort sampled during active COVID-19. Input material: peripheral blood.

The CDR3 loop is CASGDDRIQETQYF. DNA for the CDR3: TGTGCCAGCGGTGATGACAGGATCCAAGAGACCCAGTACTTC. The V call is TRBV7-9, the J call TRBJ2-5, with D perhaps matching TRBD1 (6 bases). Germline V gene sequence: CDR1 SEHNR, CDR2 FQNEAQ (reference sequence). CDR3 size: 14 residues. Trimming shortened V by 8 bases and J by 1 base, and 14 bases separated the two germline ends.